This T cell receptor (beta chain) was captured in a study of T cell repertoires in cytomegalovirus infection. On the study more broadly: It can be stated that public TCR beta signatures indicated CMV infection as well as a matching HLA type. General study results and limits: HLA-C-restricted TCR beta clonotypes specific for CMV led the ex vivo response. Based on cumulative public TCR beta family frequency, carriers of CMV plus the relevant HLA were identified.

This clonotype occurred a few times. Antigen: not known. From the reads, TCRdb called clonotypes with MiXCR, one entry per CDR3 protein. The sample lists roughly 320,000 distinct CDR3 sequences; more than 8% were seen once. The CDR3 runs to 13 residues. The germline CDR1 and CDR2 sequences are SGHTA and FQGTGA. Deletions cut 1 base from V and 6 bases from J, with 10 bases between. This sequence was found in a human donor in good health (CMV status not recorded). Some clones in this sample may be carry-over from other donors' samples. Material: PBMCs. The J gene is TRBJ2-7, the V gene TRBV7-3; the D is unclear. Here the CDR3 DNA reads TGTGCCAGCAGCTTAAGTGGGGAAGGCGAGCAGTACTTC. Translating gives CASSLSGEGEQYF.